This T cell receptor (beta chain) originates from a study of CD8 T cells in Susac syndrome. CDR3 length equals 16 residues. From germline, CDR1 is LGHNA and CDR2 YNFKEQ. V shed 0 bases, J shed 4 bases, and the junction held 6 bases outside the gene matches. An input of roughly 0.45 to 1 ug of RNA was subjected to reverse transcription using random hexamers. Via MiXCR, TCRdb re-called the immunoSEQ multiplex PCR reads, giving one row per CDR3 protein. The sample shows hundreds of thousands of distinct CDR3 sequences, 89% of them seen only once. The chain is built from TRBV4-2 and TRBJ2-1; 7 bases line up with TRBD2. The sample was CD8+ T cells from PBMCs. The TCR sequence derives from a human donor with multiple sclerosis. The CDR3 spells CASSQDPRGDYNEQFF. CDR3 sequence (DNA): TGTGCCAGCAGCCAAGACCCCCGGGGGGATTACAATGAGCAGTTCTTC.